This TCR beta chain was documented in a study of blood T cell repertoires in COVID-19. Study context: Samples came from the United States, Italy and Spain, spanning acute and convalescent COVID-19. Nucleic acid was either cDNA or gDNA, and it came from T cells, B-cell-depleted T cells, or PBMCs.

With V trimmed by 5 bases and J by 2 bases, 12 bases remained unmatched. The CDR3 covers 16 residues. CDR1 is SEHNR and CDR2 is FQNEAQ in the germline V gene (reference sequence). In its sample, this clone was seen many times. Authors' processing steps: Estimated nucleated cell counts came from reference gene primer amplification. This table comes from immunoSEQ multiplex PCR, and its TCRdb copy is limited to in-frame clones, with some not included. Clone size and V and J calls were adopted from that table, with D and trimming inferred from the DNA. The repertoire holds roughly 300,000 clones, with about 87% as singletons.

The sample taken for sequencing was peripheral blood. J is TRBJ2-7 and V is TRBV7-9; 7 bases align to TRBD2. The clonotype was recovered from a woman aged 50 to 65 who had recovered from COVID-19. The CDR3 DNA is TGTGCCAGCAGCATACGAAGTAGCGGGCCTACCTACGAGCAGTACTTC. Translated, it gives CASSIRSSGPTYEQYF. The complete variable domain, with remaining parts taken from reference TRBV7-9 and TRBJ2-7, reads DTGVSQNPRHKITKRGQNVTFRCDPISEHNRLYWYRQTLGQGPEFLTYFQNEAQLEKSRLLSDRFSAERPKGSFSTLEIQRTEQGDSAMYLCASSIRSSGPTYEQYFGPGTRLTVT.